Listed below are T cell receptor beta chains from one sample, sequenced in a study of CD8+ T cells in alopecia areata. TCRdb's table, derived via immunoSEQ multiplex PCR, lists solely in-frame clones and lacks some. In the table there are around 110,000 clones, about 60% of which are singletons. Specimen: CD8+ T cells sorted from blood, collected at week 24, from a patient treated with tofacitinib. Receptors originate from a human donor with alopecia areata. CDR3s include the opening cysteine and the closing phenylalanine or tryptophan. D genes are given only for firm matches. Clone size is shown for a subset of rows, as once, few, many or a class of expanded clone.

d_gene,abundance,j_gene,v_gene,CDR3nt,CDR3aa
NA,NA,TRBJ1-5,TRBV2,TGTGCCAGCAGTGAAACAGGGATCAATCAGCCCCAGCATTTT,CASSETGINQPQHF
NA,few,TRBJ2-1,TRBV15,TGTGCCACCAGCAGAGATAAGGAGGGGATCAGTGAGCAGTTCTTC,CATSRDKEGISEQFF
NA,once,TRBJ1-5,TRBV5-6,TGTGCCAGCAGCTTGGGCGGCGAGCCCCAGCATTTT,CASSLGGEPQHF
NA,NA,TRBJ1-2,TRBV4-2,TGTGCCAGCAGCCAAGTAGGGGGAGCCTATGGCTACACCTTC,CASSQVGGAYGYTF
NA,NA,TRBJ2-1,TRBV7-3,TGTGCCAGCAGCCCTTCGGGCGGGGACTACAATGAGCAGTTCTTC,CASSPSGGDYNEQFF
NA,NA,TRBJ2-7,TRBV14,TGTGCCAGCAGCCAAGGAACCCGTTACGAGCAGTACTTC,CASSQGTRYEQYF
TRBD1,once,TRBJ1-2,TRBV27,TGTGCCAGCAGTGGCAGGGGGCGAAGCTATGGCTACACCTTC,CASSGRGRSYGYTF
NA,NA,TRBJ2-5,TRBV6-5,TGTGCCAGCAGTCCCCTGAGCCTTGGAGAGACCCAGTACTTC,CASSPLSLGETQYF
NA,NA,TRBJ2-5,TRBV7-9,TGTGCCAGCAGCTTAGGCCTGATAGAGACCCAGTACTTC,CASSLGLIETQYF
NA,NA,TRBJ2-7,TRBV30,TGTGCCTGGAGTGTAGAAGGGGTCCCCTACGAGCAGTACTTC,CAWSVEGVPYEQYF
NA,NA,TRBJ2-7,TRBV29-1,TGCAGCGTTGTATATGACACCTACGAGCAGTACTTC,CSVVYDTYEQYF
NA,NA,TRBJ2-7,TRBV30,TGTGCCTGGAGTATAGGAGCGTACGAGCAGTACTTC,CAWSIGAYEQYF
TRBD1,NA,TRBJ2-7,TRBV15,TGTGCCACCAGCAGTTGGACAGGACATCGCTCCTACGAGCAGTACTTC,CATSSWTGHRSYEQYF
NA,NA,TRBJ1-5,TRBV13,TGTGCCAGCAGATCCAGGGAAGAAGGCAATCAGCCCCAGCATTTT,CASRSREEGNQPQHF
NA,NA,TRBJ2-5,TRBV30,TGTGCCGTCGTGGACGGCCAAGAGACCCAGTACTTC,CAVVDGQETQYF
TRBD1,few,TRBJ2-7,TRBV29-1,TGCAGCGTTGAAGGGACAGGGGAATATGACGAGCAGTACTTC,CSVEGTGEYDEQYF
TRBD1,NA,TRBJ1-6,TRBV7-9,TGTGCCAGCAGCGACCTGGGGGACAGGAATTCACCCCTCCACTTT,CASSDLGDRNSPLHF
TRBD2,NA,TRBJ2-1,TRBV6-5,TGTGCCAGCAGTCCGATTCGACTAGCGGGGGATCAGTTCTTC,CASSPIRLAGDQFF
TRBD1,NA,TRBJ1-2,TRBV19,TGTGCCAGTAGTGGGGACAGGGGCCTCTATGGCTACACCTTC,CASSGDRGLYGYTF